The 20 T cell receptor beta chains reported below all come from one sample, sequenced in a study of T cell responses to AZD1222 COVID-19 vaccine. Clones were read by immunoSEQ multiplex PCR, and TCRdb kept only the in-frame ones, dropping some. The repertoire consists of 150,000 or so clones, with roughly nine tenths occurring once and the leading ten covering roughly 4.7%. Sequenced here: peripheral blood, sampled on day 0 of AZD1222 vaccination. Receptor source: an adult in good health.

In regard to this clone: Different DNA sequences within this sample yield the same CDR3. The rearrangement links TRBV28 to TRBJ1-2; no clear D gene. Germline values: CDR1 MDHEN, CDR2 SYDVKM. The CDR3 loop spans 12 amino acids. V lost 3 bases and J 1 base, leaving 3 bases between the germline ends. The DNA of the CDR3 is TGTGCCAGCAGTTTCCGTAACTATGGCTACACCTTC. This encodes CASSFRNYGYTF.

The chain recombines TRBV4-2 with TRBJ1-4, with 9 nucleotides matching TRBD1. CDR1 is LGHNA, CDR2 YNFKEQ, per germline. The length of the CDR3 is 15 residues. V was clipped by 2 bases and J by 5 bases; unmatched bases: 3. CDR3 in amino acids: CASSQPDRGNEKLFF. The CDR3 DNA is TGTGCCAGCAGCCAACCCGACAGGGGGAATGAAAAACTGTTTTTT.

The chain couples TRBV9 to TRBJ1-2; no clear D gene. Germline V gene lookup returns CDR1 SGDLS and CDR2 YYNGEE. The CDR3 is 11 amino acids. V dropped 4 bases and J dropped 8 bases, with 9 bases sitting between them. CDR3 region: CASSLLGGYTF. The DNA of the CDR3 is TGTGCCAGCAGCCTCCTAGGAGGCTACACCTTC.

The rearrangement uses TRBV6-4 and TRBJ1-2; D unclear. CDR3 length: 13 residues. The V end lost 3 bases, the J end lost 14 bases, and 19 bases lay between the germline ends. Germline assignment: CDR1 MRHNA and CDR2 SNTAGT. CDR3 amino acids: CASSEGFGLSCTF. CDR3 coding DNA: TGTGCCAGCAGTGAGGGTTTTGGGCTCTCGTGTACCTTC.

This chain connects TRBV6-1 to TRBJ1-2; 7 bases agree with TRBD1. The CDR3 totals 15 residues. Germline V gene data show CDR1 as MNHNS and CDR2 as SASEGT. Germline trimming cut 1 base from V and 4 bases from J; bases unmatched to any gene: 6. CDR3 in amino acids: CASSEGLSGGYGYTF. CDR3 nucleotides: TGTGCCAGCAGTGAAGGGCTCTCAGGGGGCTATGGCTACACCTTC.

The rearrangement uses TRBV30 and TRBJ2-7; the D is unclear. Between the trimmed V and J ends, which lost 5 bases and 5 bases, there was a span of 16 bases. This CDR3 is 13 amino acids long. The germline V gene encodes CDR1 GTSNPN and CDR2 SVGIG (reference sequence). The DNA of the CDR3 is TGTGCCTGGCAGAAACGTACGTTGGACGAGCAGTACTTC. It translates to CAWQKRTLDEQYF.

The V call is TRBV3-1 (or the pseudogene TRBV3-2), the J call TRBJ1-6; no definite D call. CDR1 and CDR2 from the germline V gene are LGHDT and YNNKEL (reference sequence). Trimming pared 3 bases from V and 13 bases from J, leaving 13 bases between. The CDR3 runs to 13 residues. This CDR3 is CASSHGVSIPLHF. DNA of the CDR3: TGTGCCAGCAGCCATGGTGTCTCGATCCCCCTCCACTTT.

The CDR3 DNA follows: TGTGCCAGCAGCTTAGAGGTGTCCAGGGTTGGTTCACCCCTCCACTTT. As protein: CASSLEVSRVGSPLHF. The chain is built from TRBV7-2 and TRBJ1-6, with D perhaps matching TRBD1 (5 bases). This CDR3 spans 16 amino acids. CDR1 and CDR2 from the germline V gene are SGHTA and FQGNSA. The germline V and J ends were trimmed by 1 base and 9 bases, with 16 bases remaining between them. Drawing the rest from reference TRBV7-2 and TRBJ1-6, the complete variable domain is GAGVSQSPSNKVTEKGKDVELRCDPISGHTALYWYRQSLGQGLEFLIYFQGNSAPDKSGLPSDRFSAERTGGSVSTLTIQRTQQEDSAVYLCASSLEVSRVGSPLHFGNGTRLTVT.

Only one count was recorded for this clone. The V call is TRBV5-1, the J call TRBJ2-1, with 7 positions matching TRBD1. The CDR3 covers 15 residues. V lost 6 bases, J lost 8 bases, and 14 bases stayed unmatched. The V gene's germline CDR1 is SGHRS and CDR2 YFSETQ. The CDR3 reads CASTQLGGLDDEQFF. CDR3 DNA sequence: TGCGCCAGCACTCAACTAGGGGGCCTCGACGATGAGCAGTTCTTC.

V usage is TRBV7-9 and J usage is TRBJ2-7; D unresolved. The CDR3 has 12 residues. In germline, CDR1 is SEHNR, CDR2 FQNEAQ (reference sequence). V lost 5 bases to trimming and J lost 6 bases, with 11 bases between them. The DNA for the CDR3 is TGTGCCAGCAGCACAATTCTCGGCGAGCAGTACTTC. The encoded protein is CASSTILGEQYF.

The chain couples TRBV4-3 to TRBJ2-2; tentative D call: TRBD2 (6 bases). CDR1 is LGHNA and CDR2 is YSLEER in the germline V gene. Trimming left V 2 bases short and J 2 bases short, with 9 bases between. The CDR3 is 15 amino acids. This chain's CDR3 is CASSQRGLNTGELFF. CDR3 DNA sequence: TGCGCCAGCAGCCAACGAGGACTAAACACCGGGGAGCTGTTTTTT.

The chain couples TRBV5-4 to TRBJ2-3; D not certain. The V end lost 5 bases, the J end lost 4 bases, and 14 bases lay between the germline ends. CDR3 length: 14 residues. Germline lookup yields CDR1 SGHNT and CDR2 YYREEE (reference sequence). The CDR3 spells CASREGYSADTQYF. CDR3 in DNA: TGTGCCAGCAGGGAAGGGTATTCGGCAGATACGCAGTATTTT.

The rearrangement uses TRBV6-6 and TRBJ1-3; D is uncertain. The CDR3 is 13 residues long. The germline V and J ends were trimmed by 6 bases and 0 bases, with 6 bases remaining between them. CDR1 and CDR2 from the germline V gene are MNHNY and SVGAGI (reference sequence). CDR3 DNA: TGTGCCAGCAGGGTGGACTCTGGAAACACCATATATTTT. Protein: CASRVDSGNTIYF.

The rearrangement joins TRBV18 to TRBJ2-7; D gene uncertain. CDR3 length equals 13 residues. Trimming removed 2 bases at V and 1 base at J, with 6 bases between. Germline assignment: CDR1 KGHSH and CDR2 LQKENI. This CDR3 reads CASSPGYSYEQYF. The CDR3 nucleotides read TGTGCCAGCTCACCAGGTTATTCCTACGAGCAGTACTTC.

The sample holds one count of this clone. A much larger clone lies a single base off, so this may be a read error. This sequence joins TRBV7-2 and TRBJ1-2, with no clear D. The V and J ends lost 2 bases and 2 bases respectively, with 6 bases between them. This CDR3 contains 13 residues. From germline, CDR1 is SGHTA and CDR2 FQGNSA. The CDR3 sequence: CASSLQQNYGYTF. As DNA, the CDR3 is TGTGCCAGCAGCTTACAACAGAACTATGGCTACACCTTC. The full variable domain, rest sourced from reference TRBV7-2 and TRBJ1-2, is GAGVSQSPSNKVTEKGKDVELRCDPISGHTALYWYRQSLGQGLEFLIYFQGNSAPDKSGLPSDRFSAERTGGSVSTLTIQRTQQEDSAVYLCASSLQQNYGYTFGSGTRLTVV.

The J gene is TRBJ2-3, the V gene TRBV6-5, with D possibly matching TRBD1 (6 bases). The ends were cut back, 3 bases at V and 7 bases at J, with 17 bases in the middle. The CDR3 has 15 amino acids. Per germline, CDR1 MNHEY and CDR2 SVGAGI. The CDR3 region has the DNA TGTGCCAGCAGTTATAGGTTTCAGGGGACAAATACGCAGTATTTT. Residues: CASSYRFQGTNTQYF.

V is TRBV6-5 and J is TRBJ1-2; D call uncertain. The ends were cut back, 10 bases at V and 7 bases at J, with 10 bases in the middle. Germline values: CDR1 MNHEY, CDR2 SVGAGI. The CDR3 totals 10 residues. CDR3 bases: TGTGCCACCCATTTCGTTGGCTACACCTTC. It is translated as CATHFVGYTF.

The chain has TRBV13 and TRBJ2-7; D gene unclear. Trimming took off 8 bases at V and 2 bases at J, with 13 bases between the two ends. Germline V gene sequence: CDR1 PRHDT, CDR2 FYEKMQ (reference sequence). The CDR3 covers 13 residues. Here the CDR3 reads CASGRLETYEQYF. The CDR3, as DNA: TGTGCCAGCGGCAGACTGGAGACCTACGAGCAGTACTTC.

V usage is TRBV28 and J usage is TRBJ2-5; 11 positions match TRBD2. Unmatched junction bases numbered 11, after V lost 5 bases and J lost 0 bases. Per the germline V gene, CDR1 is MDHEN and CDR2 is SYDVKM. There are 18 residues in the CDR3. The CDR3 DNA is TGTGCCAGCAGTAACCTACTAGCGGGAGCCCGGGACCAAGAGACCCAGTACTTC. This gives the protein CASSNLLAGARDQETQYF.

This clone was picked up one time. V gene TRBV11-2 combines with J gene TRBJ1-2; 7 bases fit TRBD1. The trim removed 4 bases at V and 13 bases at J, leaving 12 bases unmatched. Germline V lookup: CDR1 SGHAT, CDR2 FQNNGV. This CDR3 is 13 amino acids long. The CDR3 nucleotides read TGTGCCAGCAGCTCATACAGGGGTTCGACGTCCACCTTC. Its protein is CASSSYRGSTSTF.